This T cell receptor (beta chain) was sequenced in a study of PD-1 blockade in classical Hodgkin lymphoma. Findings and caveats of the study: Prior therapy or disease activity may underlie the repertoire differences, whose causes remain undefined. Relative to healthy donors, newly diagnosed patients reportedly had lower baseline TCR diversity, which was reported as lower still in relapsed/refractory patients.

Clones were read by immunoSEQ multiplex PCR, and TCRdb kept only the in-frame ones, dropping some. Of under 80,000 clones listed, roughly 93% are singletons. The sample's time point: newly diagnosed, previously untreated cHL patient sample. Comparison samples consisted of PBMCs from newly diagnosed, untreated classical Hodgkin lymphoma. This clone is a singleton in its sample. Its target is not known. Trimming left V 2 bases short and J 0 bases short, with 5 bases between. Germline CDR1 is WSHSY and CDR2 is SAAADI. There are 15 residues in the CDR3. This chain links TRBV10-2 with TRBJ2-6; D call uncertain. This receptor was identified in a human donor with classical Hodgkin lymphoma. The source material was peripheral blood mononuclear cells (PBMCs). This chain's CDR3 is CASSERISGANVLTF. In nucleotides, the CDR3 is TGCGCCAGCAGTGAGCGCATCTCTGGGGCCAACGTCCTGACTTTC.